This T cell receptor (beta chain) was identified in a study of CD4+ T cells in melanoma. TCRdb keeps only in-frame clones here, not all; method: immunoSEQ multiplex PCR. The table has roughly 150,000 clones, 80% to 95% seen once; the top ten hold roughly 1.4%. Study results and limitations: Diverse differentiation states were reported for melanoma neoantigen-specific CD4+ T cells. A reported correlation linked neoantigen-specific CD4+ T cells to CD8+, macrophage and B cell function.

Points on this clone: Its matching antigen is unknown.

This receptor was obtained from a human donor with melanoma.

The CDR3 region is CASSRETRGTGELFF. The CDR3 DNA sequence: TGTGCCAGCAGCCGCGAGACCAGGGGAACCGGGGAGCTGTTTTTT. The rearrangement links TRBV7-9 to TRBJ2-2; possible D gene TRBD1, 6 bases. Trimming left V 5 bases short and J 5 bases short, with 15 bases between. CDR1 SEHNR and CDR2 FQNEAQ come from the germline V gene (reference sequence). The CDR3 extends over 15 amino acids.